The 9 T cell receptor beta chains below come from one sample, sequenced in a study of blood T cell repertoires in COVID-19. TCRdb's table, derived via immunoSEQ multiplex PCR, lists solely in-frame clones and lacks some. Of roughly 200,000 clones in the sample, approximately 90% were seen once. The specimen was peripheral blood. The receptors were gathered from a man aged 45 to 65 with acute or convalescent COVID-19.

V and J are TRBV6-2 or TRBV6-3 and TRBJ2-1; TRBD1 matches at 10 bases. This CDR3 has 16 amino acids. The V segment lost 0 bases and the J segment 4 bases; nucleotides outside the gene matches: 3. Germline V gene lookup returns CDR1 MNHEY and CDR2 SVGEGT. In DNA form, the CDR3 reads TGTGCCAGCAGTTACTCCCCGGGACAGGGGTACAATGAGCAGTTCTTC. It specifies CASSYSPGQGYNEQFF.

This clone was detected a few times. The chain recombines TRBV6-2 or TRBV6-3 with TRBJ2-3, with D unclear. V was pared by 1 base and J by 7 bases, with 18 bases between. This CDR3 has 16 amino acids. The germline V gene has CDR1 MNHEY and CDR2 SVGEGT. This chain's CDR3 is CASSYWVLRQDYTQYF. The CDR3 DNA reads TGTGCCAGCAGTTACTGGGTCCTCAGGCAGGATTATACGCAGTATTTT.

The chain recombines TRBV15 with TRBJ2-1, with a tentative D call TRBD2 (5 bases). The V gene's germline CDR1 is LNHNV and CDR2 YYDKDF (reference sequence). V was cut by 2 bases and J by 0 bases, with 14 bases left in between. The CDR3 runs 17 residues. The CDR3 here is CATSRTGIPSSYNEQFF. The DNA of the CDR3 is TGTGCCACCAGCAGAACCGGGATTCCTAGCTCCTACAATGAGCAGTTCTTC.

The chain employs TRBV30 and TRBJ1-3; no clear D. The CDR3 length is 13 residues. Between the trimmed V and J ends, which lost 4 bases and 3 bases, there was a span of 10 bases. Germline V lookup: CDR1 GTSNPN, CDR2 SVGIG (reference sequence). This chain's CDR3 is CAWTRLIGNTIYF. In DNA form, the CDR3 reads TGTGCCTGGACCAGACTTATTGGAAACACCATATATTTT. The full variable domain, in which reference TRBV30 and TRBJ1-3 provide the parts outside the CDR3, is SQTIHQWPATLVQPVGSPLSLECTVEGTSNPNLYWYRQAAGRGLQLLFYSVGIGQISSEVPQNLSASRPQDRQFILSSKKLLLSDSGFYLCAWTRLIGNTIYFGEGSWLTVV.

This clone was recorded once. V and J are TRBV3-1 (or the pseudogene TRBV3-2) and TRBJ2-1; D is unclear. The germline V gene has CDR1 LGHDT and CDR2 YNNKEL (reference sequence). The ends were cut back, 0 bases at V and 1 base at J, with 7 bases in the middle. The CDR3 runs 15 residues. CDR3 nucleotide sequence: TGTGCCAGCAGCCAAGACAGTATATCCTACAATGAGCAGTTCTTC. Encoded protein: CASSQDSISYNEQFF.

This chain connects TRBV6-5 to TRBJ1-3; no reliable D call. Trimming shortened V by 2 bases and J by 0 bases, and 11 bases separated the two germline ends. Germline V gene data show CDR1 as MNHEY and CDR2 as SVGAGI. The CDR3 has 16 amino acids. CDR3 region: CASSYGGIFSGNTIYF. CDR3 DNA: TGTGCCAGCAGTTACGGAGGGATCTTCTCTGGAAACACCATATATTTT.

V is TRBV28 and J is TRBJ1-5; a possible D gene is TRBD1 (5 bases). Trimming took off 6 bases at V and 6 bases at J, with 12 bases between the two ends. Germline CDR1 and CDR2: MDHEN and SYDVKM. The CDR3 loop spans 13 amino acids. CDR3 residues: CASRQGLSQPQHF. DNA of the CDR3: TGTGCCAGCAGGCAGGGATTGAGTCAGCCCCAGCATTTT. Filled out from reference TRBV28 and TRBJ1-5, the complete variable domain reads DVKVTQSSRYLVKRTGEKVFLECVQDMDHENMFWYRQDPGLGLRLIYFSYDVKMKEKGDIPEGYSVSREKKERFSLILESASTNQTSMYLCASRQGLSQPQHFGDGTRLSIL.

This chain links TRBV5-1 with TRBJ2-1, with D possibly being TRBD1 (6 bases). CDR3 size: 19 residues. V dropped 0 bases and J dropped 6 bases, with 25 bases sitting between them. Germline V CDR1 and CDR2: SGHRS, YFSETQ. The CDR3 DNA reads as TGCGCCAGCAGCTTGGGGTTTTTGGGGGCTGCGCTATGGGGCAATGAGCAGTTCTTC. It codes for CASSLGFLGAALWGNEQFF.

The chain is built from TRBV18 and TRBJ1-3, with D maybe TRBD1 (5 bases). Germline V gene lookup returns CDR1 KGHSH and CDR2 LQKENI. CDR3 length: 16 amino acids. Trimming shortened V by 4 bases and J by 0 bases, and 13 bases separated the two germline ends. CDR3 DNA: TGTGCCAGCTCACTATCACAGGTTGACTCTGGAAACACCATATATTTT. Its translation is CASSLSQVDSGNTIYF. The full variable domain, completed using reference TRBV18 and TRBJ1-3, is NAGVMQNPRHLVRRRGQEARLRCSPMKGHSHVYWYRQLPEEGLKFMVYLQKENIIDESGMPKERFSAEFPKEGPSILRIQQVVRGDSAAYFCASSLSQVDSGNTIYFGEGSWLTVV.